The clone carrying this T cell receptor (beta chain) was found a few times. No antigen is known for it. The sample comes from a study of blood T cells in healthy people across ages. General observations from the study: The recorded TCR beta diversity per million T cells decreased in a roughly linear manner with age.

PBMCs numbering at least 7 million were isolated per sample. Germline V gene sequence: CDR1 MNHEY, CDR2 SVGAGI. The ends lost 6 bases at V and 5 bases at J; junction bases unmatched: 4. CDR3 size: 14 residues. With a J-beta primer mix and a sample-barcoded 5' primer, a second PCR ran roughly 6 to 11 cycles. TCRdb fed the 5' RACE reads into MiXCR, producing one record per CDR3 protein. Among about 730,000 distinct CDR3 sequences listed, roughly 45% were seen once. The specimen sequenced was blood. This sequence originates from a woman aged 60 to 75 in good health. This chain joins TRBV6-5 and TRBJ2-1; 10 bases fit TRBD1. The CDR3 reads CASRSGQGDNEQFF. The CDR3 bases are TGTGCCAGCAGATCTGGACAGGGGGACAATGAGCAGTTCTTC.